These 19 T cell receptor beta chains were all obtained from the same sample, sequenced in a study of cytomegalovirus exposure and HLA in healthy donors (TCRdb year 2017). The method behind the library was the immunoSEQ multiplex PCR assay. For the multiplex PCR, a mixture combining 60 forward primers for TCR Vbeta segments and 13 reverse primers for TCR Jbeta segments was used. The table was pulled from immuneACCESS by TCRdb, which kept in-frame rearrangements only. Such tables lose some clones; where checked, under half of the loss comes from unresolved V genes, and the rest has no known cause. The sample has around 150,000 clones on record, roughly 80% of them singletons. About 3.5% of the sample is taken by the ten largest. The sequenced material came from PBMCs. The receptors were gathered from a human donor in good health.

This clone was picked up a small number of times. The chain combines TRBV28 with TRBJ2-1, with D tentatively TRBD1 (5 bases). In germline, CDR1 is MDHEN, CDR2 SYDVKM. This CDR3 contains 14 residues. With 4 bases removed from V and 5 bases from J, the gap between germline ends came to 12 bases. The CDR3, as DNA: TGTGCCAGCAGTTCTCAGACAGCAAACAATGAGCAGTTCTTC. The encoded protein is CASSSQTANNEQFF.

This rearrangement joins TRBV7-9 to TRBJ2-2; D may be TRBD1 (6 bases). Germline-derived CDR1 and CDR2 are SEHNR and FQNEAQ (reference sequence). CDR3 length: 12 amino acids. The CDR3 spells CSTTGLEGELFF. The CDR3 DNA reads TGTTCCACTACAGGGTTAGAGGGGGAGCTGTTTTTT.

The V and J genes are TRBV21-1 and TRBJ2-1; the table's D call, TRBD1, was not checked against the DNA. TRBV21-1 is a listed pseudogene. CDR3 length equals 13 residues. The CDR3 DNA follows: TGTGCCAGCATTCAGGGTCCCTACAATGAGCAGTTCTTC. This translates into CASIQGPYNEQFF.

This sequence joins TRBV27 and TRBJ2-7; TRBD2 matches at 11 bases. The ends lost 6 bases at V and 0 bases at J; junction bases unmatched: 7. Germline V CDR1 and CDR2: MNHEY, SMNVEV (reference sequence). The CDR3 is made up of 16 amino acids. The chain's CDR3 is CASSRLTSGTSYEQYF. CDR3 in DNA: TGTGCCAGCAGCCGTCTGACTAGCGGGACCTCCTACGAGCAGTACTTC.

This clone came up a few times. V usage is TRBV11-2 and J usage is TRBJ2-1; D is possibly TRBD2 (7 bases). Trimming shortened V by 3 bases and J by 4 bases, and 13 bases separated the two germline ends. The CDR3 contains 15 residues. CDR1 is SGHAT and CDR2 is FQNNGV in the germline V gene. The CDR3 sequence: CASSFSSGQYNEQFF. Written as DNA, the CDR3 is TGTGCCAGCAGCTTCTCTAGCGGACAGTACAATGAGCAGTTCTTC. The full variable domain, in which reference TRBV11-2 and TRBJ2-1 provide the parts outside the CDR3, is EAGVAQSPRYKIIEKRQSVAFWCNPISGHATLYWYQQILGQGPKLLIQFQNNGVVDDSQLPKDRFSAERLKGVDSTLKIQPAKLEDSAVYLCASSFSSGQYNEQFFGPGTRLTVL.

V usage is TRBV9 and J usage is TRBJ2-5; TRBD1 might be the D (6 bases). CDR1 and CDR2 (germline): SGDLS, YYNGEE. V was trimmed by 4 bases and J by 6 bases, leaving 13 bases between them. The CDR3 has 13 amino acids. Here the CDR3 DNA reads TGTGCCAGCAGCCCCCTTTGGGGGCAGACCCAGTACTTC. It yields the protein CASSPLWGQTQYF.

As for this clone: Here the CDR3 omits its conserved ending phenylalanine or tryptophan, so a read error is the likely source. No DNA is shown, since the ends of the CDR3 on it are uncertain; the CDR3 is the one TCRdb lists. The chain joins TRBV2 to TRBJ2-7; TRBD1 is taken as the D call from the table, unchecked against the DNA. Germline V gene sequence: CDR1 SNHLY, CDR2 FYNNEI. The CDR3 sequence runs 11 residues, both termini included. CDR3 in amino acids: CASSELDILRG.

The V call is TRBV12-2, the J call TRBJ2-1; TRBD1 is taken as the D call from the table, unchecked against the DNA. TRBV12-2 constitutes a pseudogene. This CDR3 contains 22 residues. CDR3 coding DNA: TGTGCAAGTCGCTTAGCATGTGGGACAGGGGTTACTCGAAGCGGGGGAATAGGTGAGCAGTTCTTC. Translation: CASRLACGTGVTRSGGIGEQFF.

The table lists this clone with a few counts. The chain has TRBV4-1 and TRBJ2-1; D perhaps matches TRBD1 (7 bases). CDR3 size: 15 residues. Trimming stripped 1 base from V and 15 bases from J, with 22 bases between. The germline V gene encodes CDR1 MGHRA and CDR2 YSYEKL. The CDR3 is CASSQVGGTAPNPFF. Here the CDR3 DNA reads TGCGCCAGCAGCCAAGTGGGCGGGACAGCACCGAATCCGTTCTTC.

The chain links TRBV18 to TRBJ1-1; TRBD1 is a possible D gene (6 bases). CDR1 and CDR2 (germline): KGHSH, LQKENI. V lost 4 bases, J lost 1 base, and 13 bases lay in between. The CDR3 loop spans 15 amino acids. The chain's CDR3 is CASSRSSGENTEAFF. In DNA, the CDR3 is TGTGCCAGCTCACGCAGTTCAGGGGAGAACACTGAAGCTTTCTTT.

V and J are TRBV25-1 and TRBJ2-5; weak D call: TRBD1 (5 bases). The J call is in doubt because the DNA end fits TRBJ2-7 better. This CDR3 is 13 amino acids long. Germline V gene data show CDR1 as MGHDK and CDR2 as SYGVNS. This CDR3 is CASSEKGNYEQYF. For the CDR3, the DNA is TGTGCCAGCAGTGAAAAGGGGAACTACGAGCAGTACTTC.

CDR3 residues: CAWSAPGKWRGYTF. The DNA of the CDR3 is TGTGCCTGGAGTGCCCCAGGGAAGTGGCGTGGCTACACCTTC. The rearrangement links TRBV30 to TRBJ1-2, with D tentatively TRBD1 (5 bases). The CDR3 is made up of 14 amino acids. Trimming shortened V by 1 base and J by 7 bases, and 16 bases separated the two germline ends. Germline V gene data show CDR1 as GTSNPN and CDR2 as SVGIG (reference sequence).

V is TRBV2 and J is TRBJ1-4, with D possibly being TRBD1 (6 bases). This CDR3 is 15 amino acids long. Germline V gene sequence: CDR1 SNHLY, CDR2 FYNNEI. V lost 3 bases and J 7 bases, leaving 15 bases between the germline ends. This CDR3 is CASSDRGGLFEKLFF. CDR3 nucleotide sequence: TGTGCCAGCAGTGACCGGGGGGGCCTCTTTGAAAAACTGTTTTTT.

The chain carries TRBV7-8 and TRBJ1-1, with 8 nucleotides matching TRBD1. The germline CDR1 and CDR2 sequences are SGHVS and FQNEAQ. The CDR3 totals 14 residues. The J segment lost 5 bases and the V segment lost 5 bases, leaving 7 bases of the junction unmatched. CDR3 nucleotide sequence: TGTGCCAGCAGCCTGGGACAGGTTAGAACTGAAGCTTTCTTT. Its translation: CASSLGQVRTEAFF.

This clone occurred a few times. The CDR3 region has the DNA TGTGCCAGCAGATCACAGGGGGGGGGCAACGAGCAGTACTTC. Its translation is CASRSQGGGNEQYF. The rearrangement links TRBV6-1 to TRBJ2-7; D might be TRBD1 (8 bases). The CDR3 covers 14 residues. CDR1 MNHNS and CDR2 SASEGT come from the germline V gene. The V end lost 6 bases, the J end lost 5 bases, and 17 bases lay between the germline ends.

The CDR3 bases are TGTGCCTGGAGTGTACGGTTGAATGAGCAGTTCTTC. This translates into CAWSVRLNEQFF. The rearrangement joins TRBV30 to TRBJ2-1; D is undetermined. The V gene's germline CDR1 is GTSNPN and CDR2 SVGIG (reference sequence). Trimming removed 0 bases from V and 7 bases from J, with 7 bases in between. The CDR3 loop spans 12 amino acids.

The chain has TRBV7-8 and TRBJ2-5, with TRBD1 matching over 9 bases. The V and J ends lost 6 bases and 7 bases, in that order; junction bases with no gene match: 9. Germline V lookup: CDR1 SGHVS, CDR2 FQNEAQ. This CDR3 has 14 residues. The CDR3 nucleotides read TGTGCCAGCAGTTCCGGGACAGGGATGGGGACCCAGTACTTC. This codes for CASSSGTGMGTQYF.

CDR3 amino acids: CASSLEGGAQVAFF. CDR3 in DNA: TGTGCCAGCAGCTTAGAGGGGGGGGCACAGGTAGCTTTCTTT. The V and J genes are TRBV11-2 and TRBJ1-1, with D tentatively TRBD1 (6 bases). Trimming removed 0 bases from V and 10 bases from J, with 15 bases in between. CDR1 and CDR2 (germline): SGHAT, FQNNGV. This CDR3 has 14 amino acids.

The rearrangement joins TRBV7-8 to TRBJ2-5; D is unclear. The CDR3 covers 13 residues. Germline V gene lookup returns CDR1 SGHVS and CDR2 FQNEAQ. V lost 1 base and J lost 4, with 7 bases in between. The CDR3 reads CASSLGARETQYF. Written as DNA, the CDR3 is TGTGCCAGCAGCTTAGGTGCTAGAGAGACCCAGTACTTC.